Listed here is a single T cell receptor (beta chain). This sample is drawn from a study of blood T cell repertoires in COVID-19. About the study: Sites across the United States, Italy and Spain contributed samples from acute and convalescent COVID-19. PBMCs, B-cell-depleted T cells, or T cells were the source of the cDNA or gDNA that made up the material.

CDR1 and CDR2 from the germline V gene are MNHEY and SMNVEV (reference sequence). The CDR3 spans 13 residues. The ends lost 4 bases at V and 8 bases at J; junction bases unmatched: 5. As handled by the study authors: Researchers report that nucleated cell counts were estimated from reference gene primer amplification. The data were produced by immunoSEQ multiplex PCR, yet TCRdb's version contains in-frame clones alone and is incomplete. The V and J calls and the clone size are those of that table, but D and trimming were determined from the DNA. The sample has just under 150,000 clones; approximately 88% are singletons.

The sequenced material came from peripheral blood. The origin of this receptor is a woman aged 45-65 years with acute or convalescent COVID-19. The genes are TRBV27 and TRBJ1-2; TRBD1 aligns across 9 bases. DNA for the CDR3: TGTGCCAGCAGTTACCTAGACAGGGGGGGCTACACCTTC. The encoded protein is CASSYLDRGGYTF.